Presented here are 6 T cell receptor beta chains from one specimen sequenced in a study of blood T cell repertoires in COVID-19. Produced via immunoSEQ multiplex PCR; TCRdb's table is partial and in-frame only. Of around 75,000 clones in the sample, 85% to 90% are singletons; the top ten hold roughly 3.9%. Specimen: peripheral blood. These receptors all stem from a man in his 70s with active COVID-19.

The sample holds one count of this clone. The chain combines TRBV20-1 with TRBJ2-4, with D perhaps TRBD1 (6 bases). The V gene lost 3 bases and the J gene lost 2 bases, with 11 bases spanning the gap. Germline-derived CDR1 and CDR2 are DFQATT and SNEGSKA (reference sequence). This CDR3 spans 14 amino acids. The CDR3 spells CSASRQGTKNIQYF. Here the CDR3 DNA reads TGCAGTGCTAGTCGGCAGGGGACCAAAAACATTCAGTACTTC.

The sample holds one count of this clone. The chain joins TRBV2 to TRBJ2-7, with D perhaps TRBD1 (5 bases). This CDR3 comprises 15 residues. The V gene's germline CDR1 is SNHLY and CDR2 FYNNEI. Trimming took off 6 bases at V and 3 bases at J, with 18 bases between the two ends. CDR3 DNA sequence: TGTGCCAGCAGGAAGGGCCCAGGGTTGGACTACGAGCAGTACTTC. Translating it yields CASRKGPGLDYEQYF.

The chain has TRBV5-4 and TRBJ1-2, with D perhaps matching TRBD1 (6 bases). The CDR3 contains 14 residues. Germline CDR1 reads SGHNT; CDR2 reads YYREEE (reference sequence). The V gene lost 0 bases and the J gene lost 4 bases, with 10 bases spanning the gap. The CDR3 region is CASSLAGVGYGYTF. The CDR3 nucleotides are TGTGCCAGCAGCTTGGCAGGGGTGGGCTATGGCTACACCTTC.

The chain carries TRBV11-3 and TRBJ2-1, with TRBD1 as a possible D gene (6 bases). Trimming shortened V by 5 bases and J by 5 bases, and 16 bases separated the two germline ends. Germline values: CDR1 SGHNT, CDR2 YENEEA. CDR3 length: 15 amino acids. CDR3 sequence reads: CASSPGGGWNNEQFF. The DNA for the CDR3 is TGTGCCAGCAGCCCAGGTGGGGGCTGGAACAATGAGCAGTTCTTC.

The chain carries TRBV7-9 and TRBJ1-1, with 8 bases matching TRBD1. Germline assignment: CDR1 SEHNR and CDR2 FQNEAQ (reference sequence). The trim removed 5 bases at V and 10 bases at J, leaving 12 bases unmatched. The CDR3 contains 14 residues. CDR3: CASSRGQEAFRAFF. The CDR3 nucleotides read TGTGCCAGCAGCAGGGGACAGGAGGCATTCAGAGCTTTCTTT.

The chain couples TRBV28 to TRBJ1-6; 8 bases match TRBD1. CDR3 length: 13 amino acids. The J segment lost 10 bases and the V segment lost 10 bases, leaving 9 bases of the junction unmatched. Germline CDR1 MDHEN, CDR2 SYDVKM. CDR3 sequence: CATDRGGESPLHF. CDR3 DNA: TGTGCCACCGACAGGGGAGGCGAATCACCCCTCCACTTT. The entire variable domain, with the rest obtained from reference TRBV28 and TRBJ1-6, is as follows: DVKVTQSSRYLVKRTGEKVFLECVQDMDHENMFWYRQDPGLGLRLIYFSYDVKMKEKGDIPEGYSVSREKKERFSLILESASTNQTSMYLCATDRGGESPLHFGNGTRLTVT.